Following are 15 T cell receptor beta chains from one sample sequenced in a study of blood T cells in healthy people across ages. Through a sample-barcoded 5' primer and a J-beta primer mix, a second PCR was run for roughly 6 to 11 cycles. TCRdb reprocessed the 5' RACE reads with MiXCR, giving one entry per CDR3 protein. The sample consists of roughly 1.4 million distinct CDR3 sequences, 59% of them appearing once. The sample was blood. The receptors come from a man younger than 30 in good health.

The chain uses TRBV21-1 and TRBJ2-2. TRBV21-1 is a pseudogene. The CDR3 is 11 amino acids. The CDR3 DNA sequence: TGTGCCAGCAGCATCTTGGGGGAGCTGTTTTTT. Amino acid sequence: CASSILGELFF.

The chain is built from TRBV7-9 and TRBJ1-6; D is unclear. The CDR3 covers 16 residues. The germline CDR1 and CDR2 sequences are SEHNR and FQNEAQ (reference sequence). V lost 5 bases to trimming and J lost 0 bases, with 11 bases between them. The DNA for the CDR3 is TGTGCCAGCAGCCAGACTGTAAGCTCCTATAATTCACCCCTCCACTTT. This translates into CASSQTVSSYNSPLHF.

This clonotype appeared many times. The rearrangement links TRBV12-3 or TRBV12-4 to TRBJ2-3, with TRBD1 identical over 9 bases. V shed 6 bases and J 6 bases; nucleotides not matched to a gene: 10. The CDR3 consists of 15 residues. DNA for the CDR3: TGTGCCAGCAGCAGTCCGGGACAGGGAGTTGATACGCAGTATTTT. Amino acids: CASSSPGQGVDTQYF.

The chain has TRBV10-3 and TRBJ2-1; 12 nucleotides agree with TRBD2. The CDR3 covers 14 residues. Germline CDR1 reads ENHRY; CDR2 reads SYGVKD. The trim removed 4 bases at V and 6 bases at J, leaving 1 base unmatched. The CDR3 reads CAISGTSGTNEQFF. The CDR3 DNA sequence: TGTGCCATCAGTGGGACTAGCGGGACCAATGAGCAGTTCTTC.

Regarding this clonotype: At one end the junction does not follow the germline gene, possibly because of a read error. The CDR3 reads CVSSPPTYWGYGYTF. CDR3 bases: TGTGTCAGCAGCCCTCCGACTTACTGGGGGTATGGCTACACCTTC. The chain couples TRBV3-1 to TRBJ1-2; D perhaps matches TRBD1 (5 bases). The CDR3 spans 15 residues. Germline V gene lookup returns CDR1 LGHDT and CDR2 YNNKEL (reference sequence).

This chain links TRBV6-5 with TRBJ2-5, with D possibly being TRBD1 (6 bases). The DNA matches TRBJ2-7 better at its end, which makes the J call doubtful. This CDR3 region has 14 residues. Looked up from germline, CDR1 is MNHEY and CDR2 is SVGAGI. The CDR3 DNA reads as TGTGCCAGCAGCCATCAGGGGATCGAGAACGAGCAGTACTTC. Translation: CASSHQGIENEQYF.

Concerning this clonotype itself: Sequence at one end of the junction differs from germline and may be a read error. The gene calls are TRBV4-1 and TRBJ1-5, with no clear D. CDR3 length equals 15 residues. From germline, CDR1 is MGHRA and CDR2 YSYEKL. CDR3 bases: TGCGCCAGCAGCCAAGATCGAGGGAGCAGTCAGCCCCAGCATTTT. Translated, it gives CASSQDRGSSQPQHF.

As DNA, the CDR3 is TGTGCCAGCAGCGCCTCCCGGGCCTACGAGCAGTACTTC. Amino acid sequence: CASSASRAYEQYF. The chain employs TRBV7-2 and TRBJ2-7, with D hard to call. This CDR3 contains 13 residues. The V gene lost 5 bases and the J gene lost 2 bases, with 10 bases spanning the gap. Germline assignment: CDR1 SGHTA and CDR2 FQGNSA. The full variable domain, rest sourced from reference TRBV7-2 and TRBJ2-7, is GAGVSQSPSNKVTEKGKDVELRCDPISGHTALYWYRQSLGQGLEFLIYFQGNSAPDKSGLPSDRFSAERTGGSVSTLTIQRTQQEDSAVYLCASSASRAYEQYFGPGTRLTVT.

This chain links TRBV7-9 with TRBJ2-5; 7 bases line up with TRBD2. Per germline, CDR1 SEHNR and CDR2 FQNEAQ (reference sequence). V dropped 0 bases and J dropped 11; count of bases not matched to a gene: 15. This CDR3 has 16 amino acids. The CDR3 is CASSLADGLVGNEQYF. The CDR3 DNA reads TGTGCCAGCAGCTTAGCCGACGGACTAGTGGGCAATGAGCAGTACTTC.

The genes are TRBV29-1 and TRBJ1-2; 8 bases line up with TRBD1. Germline V gives CDR1 SQVTM, CDR2 ANQGSEA. Trimming cost V 7 bases and J 3 bases; bases outside gene matches: 7. The CDR3 has 13 residues. The CDR3 here is CSAADREDYGYTF. The CDR3 nucleotides read TGCAGCGCTGCGGACAGGGAGGACTATGGCTACACCTTC. Filled out from reference TRBV29-1 and TRBJ1-2, the complete variable domain reads SAVISQKPSRDICQRGTSLTIQCQVDSQVTMMFWYRQQPGQSLTLIATANQGSEATYESGFVIDKFPISRPNLTFSTLTVSNMSPEDSSIYLCSAADREDYGYTFGSGTRLTVV.

This chain links TRBV5-1 with TRBJ1-1, with a weak D call TRBD1 (5 bases). Between the trimmed V and J ends, which lost 1 base and 7 bases, there was a span of 14 bases. The CDR3 is 14 amino acids. The germline gives CDR1 SGHRS, CDR2 YFSETQ. The CDR3 is CASSLLVFGGEAFF. The CDR3 DNA sequence: TGCGCCAGCAGCTTGTTGGTATTTGGGGGTGAAGCTTTCTTT. The full variable domain, its missing parts supplied by reference TRBV5-1 and TRBJ1-1, is KAGVTQTPRYLIKTRGQQVTLSCSPISGHRSVSWYQQTPGQGLQFLFEYFSETQRNKGNFPGRFSGRQFSNSRSEMNVSTLELGDSALYLCASSLLVFGGEAFFGQGTRLTVV.

This sequence joins TRBV25-1 and TRBJ2-1; the D is unclear. V lost 6 bases, J lost 9 bases, and 9 bases lay in between. CDR3 length: 11 residues. CDR1 and CDR2 (germline): MGHDK, SYGVNS. The chain's CDR3 is CASSDLREQFF. The CDR3 DNA sequence: TGTGCCAGCAGCGACCTGCGTGAGCAGTTCTTC.

This clonotype was counted a few times. A junction end diverges from the germline sequence, so it may reflect a read error. The rearrangement joins TRBV27 to TRBJ2-4, with 7 bases fitting TRBD1. The J call may be faulty, since TRBJ2-7 better matches the DNA end. The germline CDR1 and CDR2 sequences are MNHEY and SMNVEV (reference sequence). CDR3 length: 13 amino acids. The CDR3 DNA follows: TGTGCCTGCAGTTTAGGACAGGACTACGAGCAGTACTTC. Translating it yields CACSLGQDYEQYF.

J is TRBJ2-3 and V is TRBV5-4; 9 nucleotides align to TRBD1. The CDR3 runs to 16 residues. V shed 3 bases, J shed 6 bases, and the junction held 11 bases outside the gene matches. Germline V lookup: CDR1 SGHNT, CDR2 YYREEE (reference sequence). Written as DNA, the CDR3 is TGTGCCAGCAGCTATCCGGGACAGGGAGGTAAGGATACGCAGTATTTT. Translated, it gives CASSYPGQGGKDTQYF. Combining the CDR3 with reference TRBV5-4 and TRBJ2-3 gives the whole variable domain ETGVTQSPTHLIKTRGQQVTLRCSSQSGHNTVSWYQQALGQGPQFIFQYYREEENGRGNFPPRFSGLQFPNYSSELNVNALELDDSALYLCASSYPGQGGKDTQYFGPGTRLTVL.

The chain carries TRBV2 and TRBJ1-4; perhaps TRBD1 as D (5 bases). Germline V CDR1 and CDR2: SNHLY, FYNNEI. V was cut by 4 bases and J by 11 bases, with 8 bases left in between. The CDR3 contains 11 residues. CDR3 sequence: CASSGDGKLFF. Here the CDR3 DNA reads TGTGCCAGCAGTGGGGACGGGAAACTGTTTTTT.